Included here is one T cell receptor beta chain sequence, with context. The antigen is not known. The junction differs from germline at one of its ends, possibly a read error. Although they were nominally healthy when sampled, donors likely had unrecorded immune exposures. The data stem from a study of cytomegalovirus exposure and HLA in healthy donors. In the PCR, 60 Vbeta and 13 Jbeta primers were used. The method was immunoSEQ multiplex PCR; TCRdb's version includes in-frame clones alone and lacks a portion of them. The repertoire holds 100,000 to 150,000 clones, about three quarters seen once, with under 15% in the top ten. Study observations and caveats: Presence/absence analyses assumed roughly uniform sequencing depth across donors, which may not hold. A further, later analysis showed that HLA-associated TCR beta chains (compared with equally common others) were more clonally expanded.

The CDR3 is 14 residues long. The germline gives CDR1 MDHEN, CDR2 SYDVKM. V is TRBV28 and J is TRBJ1-2, with unresolved D. The receptor was isolated from a woman in her sixties in good health and CMV-seropositive. The specimen was PBMCs. The CDR3 DNA is TGTGCCAACAGTGTTACCTCTCAAACGAGCGGCTACACCTTC. As protein: CANSVTSQTSGYTF.